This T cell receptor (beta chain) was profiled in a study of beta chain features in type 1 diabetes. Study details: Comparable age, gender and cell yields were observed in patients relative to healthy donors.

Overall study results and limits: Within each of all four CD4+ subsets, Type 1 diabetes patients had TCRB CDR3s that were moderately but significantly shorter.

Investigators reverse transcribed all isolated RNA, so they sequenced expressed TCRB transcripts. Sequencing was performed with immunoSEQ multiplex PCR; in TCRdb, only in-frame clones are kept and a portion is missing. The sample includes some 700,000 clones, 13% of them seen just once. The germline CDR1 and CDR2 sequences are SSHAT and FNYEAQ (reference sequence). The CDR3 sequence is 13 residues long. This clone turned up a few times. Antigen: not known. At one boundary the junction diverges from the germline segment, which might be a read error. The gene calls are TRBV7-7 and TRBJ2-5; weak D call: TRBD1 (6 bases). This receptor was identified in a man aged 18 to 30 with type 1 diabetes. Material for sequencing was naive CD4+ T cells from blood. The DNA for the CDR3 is TGTGCTAGCACCTCGACAGGCCGGGAGACCCAGTACTTC. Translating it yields CASTSTGRETQYF.